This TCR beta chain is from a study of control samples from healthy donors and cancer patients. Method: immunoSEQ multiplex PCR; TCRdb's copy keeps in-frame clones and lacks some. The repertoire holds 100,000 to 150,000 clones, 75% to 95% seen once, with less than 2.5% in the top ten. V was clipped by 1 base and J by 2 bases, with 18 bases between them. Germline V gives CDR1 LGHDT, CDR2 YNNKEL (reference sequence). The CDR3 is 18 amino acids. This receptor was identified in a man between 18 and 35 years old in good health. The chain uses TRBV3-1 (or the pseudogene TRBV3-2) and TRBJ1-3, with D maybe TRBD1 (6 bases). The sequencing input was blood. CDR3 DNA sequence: TGTGCCAGCAGCCAAGTTGGGGGGGGCACGGGAGCTGGAAACACCATATATTTT. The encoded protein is CASSQVGGGTGAGNTIYF.